One sample yielded the 5 T cell receptor beta chains listed below, sequenced in a study of CD8 T cells in Susac syndrome. An input of about 0.45 to 1 ug of RNA was subjected to reverse transcription using random hexamers. TCRdb analysed the immunoSEQ multiplex PCR reads with MiXCR anew, one entry per CDR3 protein. The table includes about 60,000 distinct CDR3 sequences, more than 80% detected once. The sequenced sample consisted of CD8+ T cells from PBMCs. The source of these receptors is a human donor in good health.

The chain joins TRBV7-9 to TRBJ2-1; TRBD1 aligns across 11 bases. CDR3 length: 17 residues. J gave up 6 bases and V 5 bases, and 12 bases lay outside the gene matches. Germline CDR1 SEHNR, CDR2 FQNEAQ (reference sequence). The CDR3 loop reads CASSTSLQGTGGNEQFF. DNA for the CDR3: TGTGCCAGCAGCACGAGCCTGCAAGGGACAGGGGGCAATGAGCAGTTCTTC.

J is TRBJ2-1 and V is TRBV20-1; D is unresolved. V was cut by 2 bases and J by 8 bases, with 7 bases left in between. This CDR3 contains 11 residues. Germline CDR1 and CDR2: DFQATT and SNEGSKA (reference sequence). The CDR3 here is CSARRAHEQFF. The CDR3 DNA is TGCAGTGCTAGACGGGCCCATGAGCAGTTCTTC.

The chain joins TRBV9 to TRBJ2-7, with a possible D match to TRBD2 (5 bases). Germline V gene lookup returns CDR1 SGDLS and CDR2 YYNGEE. Trimming left V 4 bases short and J 5 bases short, with 13 bases between. The CDR3 totals 13 residues. CDR3 bases: TGTGCCAGCAGCCCGCCGGACTTTCACGAGCAGTACTTC. Protein sequence: CASSPPDFHEQYF.

V usage is TRBV27 and J usage is TRBJ2-1, with 8 bases aligning to TRBD1. V dropped 6 bases and J dropped 8; count of bases not matched to a gene: 12. Germline CDR1 MNHEY, CDR2 SMNVEV (reference sequence). The length of the CDR3 is 15 residues. The CDR3 reads CASSPDRENRDEQFF. CDR3 bases: TGTGCCAGCAGCCCGGACAGGGAAAATAGGGATGAGCAGTTCTTC.

The chain has TRBV6-1 and TRBJ2-7; 7 bases fit TRBD1. Trimming removed 6 bases from V and 3 bases from J; junction bases left unmatched: 14. Per germline, CDR1 MNHNS and CDR2 SASEGT. There are 16 residues in the CDR3. CDR3 DNA: TGTGCCAGCAGAATGATAGAGGGGGCCGAGATCTACGAGCAGTACTTC. Amino acid sequence: CASRMIEGAEIYEQYF.